This T cell receptor (beta chain) is drawn from a study of blood T cell repertoires in COVID-19. The method was immunoSEQ multiplex PCR; TCRdb's version includes in-frame clones alone and lacks a portion of them. This table holds about 190,000 clones, approximately 88% found once. The ends lost 6 bases at V and 2 bases at J; junction bases unmatched: 1. Germline V gene data show CDR1 as LNHDA and CDR2 as SQIVND (reference sequence). The CDR3 extends over 13 amino acids. The sample taken for sequencing was PBMCs or T cells enriched from blood (not recorded which). The sequence came from a woman aged 30 to 39 who had recovered from COVID-19. V is TRBV19 and J is TRBJ1-3, with 7 bases identical to TRBD1. CDR3 nucleotide sequence: TGTGCCAGTAGAGACAGGGCTGGAAACACCATATATTTT. It specifies CASRDRAGNTIYF.